These 30 T cell receptor beta chains share one sample of origin, sequenced in a study of T cells in Graves' hyperthyroidism and ophthalmopathy. The investigators amplified TCR beta CDR3 regions from RNA transcripts. The HTBI primer set was used in a first-round RT-PCR of the TCR CDR3. TCRdb used MiXCR to reprocess the multiplex PCR reads, holding one entry per CDR3 protein. The table includes about 640,000 distinct CDR3 sequences, 20% to 25% detected once. Sequencing was carried out using blood. The receptors here all came from a man aged 25-45 years with Graves' ophthalmopathy.

This clonotype was observed many times. The V call is TRBV12-3 or TRBV12-4, the J call TRBJ2-5; 12 bases align to TRBD2. V trimming: 6 bases; J trimming: 1 base; junction bases outside the gene matches: 3. The CDR3 totals 15 residues. This chain's CDR3 is CASRRLAGAQETQYF. As DNA, the CDR3 is TGTGCCAGCAGGCGACTAGCGGGAGCCCAAGAGACCCAGTACTTC.

This clonotype was seen many times. The chain recombines TRBV5-8 with TRBJ2-3; no reliable D call. The CDR3 has 15 amino acids. CDR1 and CDR2 from the germline V gene are SGHTS and YDEGEE. V was shortened by 4 bases and J by 1 base, with 13 bases between the two germline ends. CDR3 sequence (DNA): TGTGCCAGCAGCGGGGAAGGGCGGCGCACAGATACGCAGTATTTT. It is translated as CASSGEGRRTDTQYF.

The chain is built from TRBV4-1 and TRBJ2-1, with a weak D call TRBD2 (6 bases). V gave up 0 bases and J gave up 0 bases, with 12 bases separating them. Germline V gene data show CDR1 as MGHRA and CDR2 as YSYEKL. The CDR3 length is 17 residues. The chain's CDR3 is CASSQDFGGGSYNEQFF. The CDR3 DNA reads TGCGCCAGCAGCCAAGATTTCGGGGGAGGCTCCTACAATGAGCAGTTCTTC.

This clonotype was picked up a small number of times. The rearrangement uses TRBV4-3 and TRBJ2-1; TRBD1 matches 7 bases. Trimming cost V 0 bases and J 1 base; bases outside gene matches: 6. Germline loops: CDR1 LGHNA, CDR2 YSLEER. This CDR3 is 17 amino acids long. CDR3 in amino acids: CASSQEMIRGSYNEQFF. CDR3 DNA sequence: TGCGCCAGCAGCCAAGAAATGATCAGGGGGTCCTACAATGAGCAGTTCTTC.

This clonotype has a handful of counts. The rearrangement links TRBV3-1 to TRBJ2-7, with D unclear. The ends were cut back, 3 bases at V and 4 bases at J, with 7 bases in the middle. The CDR3 sequence is 12 residues long. CDR1 is LGHDT and CDR2 is YNNKEL in the germline V gene (reference sequence). CDR3 region: CASSHQPYEQYF. The CDR3 DNA sequence: TGTGCCAGCAGCCATCAACCTTACGAGCAGTACTTC.

V usage is TRBV29-1 and J usage is TRBJ1-2; a weak D match, TRBD1 (5 bases). Trimming took off 2 bases at V and 8 bases at J, with 9 bases between the two ends. Germline CDR1 reads SQVTM; CDR2 reads ANQGSEA. The CDR3 sequence is 11 residues long. The CDR3 DNA reads TGCAGCGTTGAAAGCAGGGACGGCTACACCTTC. Translating it yields CSVESRDGYTF.

The chain has TRBV7-2 and TRBJ1-5; a possible D gene is TRBD1 (6 bases). The germline V gene has CDR1 SGHTA and CDR2 FQGNSA. V lost 5 bases and J 5 bases, leaving 10 bases between the germline ends. The CDR3 covers 13 residues. The CDR3 DNA is TGTGCCAGCAGCCGCTGGGGGCATCAGCCCCAGCATTTT. It translates to CASSRWGHQPQHF.

This clonotype was picked up many times. The chain has TRBV6-1 and TRBJ1-1; D gene ambiguous. CDR1 and CDR2 from the germline V gene are MNHNS and SASEGT. V was clipped by 2 bases and J by 7 bases, with 17 bases between them. The CDR3 extends over 15 amino acids. CDR3 DNA: TGTGCCAGCAGTGAAAAAAGCCAGGCGGAAGGTGAAGCTTTCTTT. Protein: CASSEKSQAEGEAFF.

This clonotype appeared many times. Here the CDR3 DNA reads TGTGCCAGCAGCTACGACCCCCGCACCGGGGAGCTGTTTTTT. This codes for CASSYDPRTGELFF. This chain links TRBV11-2 with TRBJ2-2; the D is unclear. Germline assignment: CDR1 SGHAT and CDR2 FQNNGV. Trimming shortened V by 4 bases and J by 4 bases, and 10 bases separated the two germline ends. The CDR3 is 14 amino acids.

This clonotype was observed a few times. Possible read error: a much larger clone is one base away. The chain links TRBV27 to TRBJ1-5, with D hard to call. Looked up from germline, CDR1 is MNHEY and CDR2 is SMNVEV (reference sequence). CDR3 length equals 15 residues. Trimming stripped 2 bases from V and 0 bases from J, with 8 bases between. Written as DNA, the CDR3 is TGTGCCAGCAGTTTAGCGGGATATAGCAATCAGCCCCAGCATTTT. It is translated as CASSLAGYSNQPQHF.

This clonotype was observed many times. This chain connects TRBV11-2 to TRBJ2-2, with D possibly being TRBD2 (6 bases). Germline values: CDR1 SGHAT, CDR2 FQNNGV. V was clipped by 4 bases and J by 4 bases, with 13 bases between them. The CDR3 length is 15 residues. The CDR3 is CASSSRAAGTGELFF. DNA for the CDR3: TGTGCCAGCAGCTCCCGGGCAGCGGGCACCGGGGAGCTGTTTTTT.

This clonotype turned up a few times. The chain couples TRBV7-3 to TRBJ2-2; D is ambiguous. Germline values: CDR1 SGHTA, CDR2 FQGTGA. This CDR3 has 14 amino acids. Trimming removed 6 bases from V and 1 base from J, with 9 bases in between. The CDR3 loop reads CASRMWENTGELFF. CDR3 nucleotide sequence: TGTGCCAGCAGAATGTGGGAGAACACCGGGGAGCTGTTTTTT.

At least ten counts were recorded for this clonotype. The chain combines TRBV12-3 or TRBV12-4 with TRBJ2-1; D remains ambiguous. The length of the CDR3 is 12 residues. The germline V and J ends were trimmed by 7 bases and 8 bases, with 12 bases remaining between them. The chain's CDR3 is CASKRDSYEQFF. The DNA of the CDR3 is TGTGCCAGCAAAAGGGATAGTTATGAGCAGTTCTTC.

This clonotype was seen many times. The J gene is TRBJ2-7, the V gene TRBV2; D remains ambiguous. CDR3 length equals 18 residues. V gave up 0 bases and J gave up 1 base, with 19 bases separating them. Germline loops: CDR1 SNHLY, CDR2 FYNNEI. Here the CDR3 DNA reads TGTGCCAGCAGTGAAGCGATACAGAGAAAGGACGGGTCCTACGAGCAGTACTTC. Its protein product is CASSEAIQRKDGSYEQYF.

This chain links TRBV6-1 with TRBJ2-7, with D tentatively TRBD1 (6 bases). There are 14 residues in the CDR3. Trimming stripped 3 bases from V and 6 bases from J, with 15 bases between. From germline, CDR1 is MNHNS and CDR2 SASEGT. The CDR3 sequence is CASSDRGGGGEQYF. The CDR3 DNA reads as TGTGCCAGCAGTGATAGAGGGGGTGGAGGCGAGCAGTACTTC.

The sample holds a few counts of this clonotype. The CDR3 region is CASSYGKGGYTF. In DNA form, the CDR3 reads TGTGCCAGCAGTTACGGGAAGGGCGGCTACACCTTC. The V gene is TRBV6-5, the J gene TRBJ1-2; D not resolved. Germline V gene data show CDR1 as MNHEY and CDR2 as SVGAGI. The CDR3 has 12 residues. V lost 2 bases and J lost 8, with 9 bases in between.

This clonotype has just a few counts. The CDR3 sequence: CASRPSGLYEQYF. The CDR3 DNA sequence: TGTGCCAGCAGGCCTAGCGGCCTCTACGAGCAGTACTTC. V gene TRBV6-1 combines with J gene TRBJ2-7; 7 positions match TRBD2. CDR3 length equals 13 residues. V dropped 6 bases and J dropped 3; count of bases not matched to a gene: 5. Germline V gene sequence: CDR1 MNHNS, CDR2 SASEGT.

V and J are TRBV12-3 or TRBV12-4 and TRBJ1-4, with D perhaps TRBD1 (6 bases). CDR3 length equals 17 residues. The V gene lost 3 bases and the J gene lost 5 bases, with 19 bases spanning the gap. This chain's CDR3 is CASSLGLNRAGNEKLFF. The CDR3 coding sequence is TGTGCCAGCAGTTTGGGGTTAAACAGGGCAGGGAATGAAAAACTGTTTTTT.

Remarks on this clonotype: A much larger clone is a single base away; this may be a read error. The genes are TRBV6-2 or TRBV6-3 and TRBJ1-1; the D is unclear. The CDR3 sequence is 16 residues long. Looked up from germline, CDR1 is MNHEY and CDR2 is SVGEGT. CDR3 amino acids: CASGYPTDQMNTEAFF. The DNA for the CDR3 is TGTGCCAGCGGTTACCCTACCGACCAGATGAACACTGAAGCTTTCTTT.

In its sample, this clonotype was seen a few times. V usage is TRBV12-3 or TRBV12-4 and J usage is TRBJ1-3; D not certain. This CDR3 spans 14 amino acids. V lost 3 bases and J lost 4, with 10 bases in between. The CDR3 DNA sequence: TGTGCCAGCAGTTTTAAGGAGTTGGGAAACACCATATATTTT. Its protein is CASSFKELGNTIYF.

The gene calls are TRBV28 and TRBJ2-3; 10 bases are a match to TRBD2. The trim removed 7 bases at V and 6 bases at J, leaving 7 bases unmatched. The CDR3 is made up of 14 amino acids. Per germline, CDR1 MDHEN and CDR2 SYDVKM. CDR3: CASNPLAGVDTQYF. The CDR3 DNA follows: TGTGCCAGCAACCCCCTAGCGGGAGTGGATACGCAGTATTTT.

This chain uses TRBV29-1 with TRBJ2-7; the match to TRBD1 covers 7 bases. The CDR3 contains 14 residues. Germline V CDR1 and CDR2: SQVTM, ANQGSEA. With 3 bases clipped from V and 2 bases from J, the junction kept 7 bases outside the gene matches. CDR3 in amino acids: CSVEEDRYPYEQYF. The CDR3 DNA reads TGCAGCGTTGAGGAGGACAGGTATCCCTACGAGCAGTACTTC.

There are many counts of this clonotype. This rearrangement joins TRBV3-1 to TRBJ2-7, with D maybe TRBD2 (7 bases). This CDR3 is 18 amino acids long. V lost 0 bases and J 0 bases, leaving 18 bases between the germline ends. Germline CDR1 reads LGHDT; CDR2 reads YNNKEL (reference sequence). CDR3 amino acids: CASSQDRGLRGASYEQYF. Written as DNA, the CDR3 is TGTGCCAGCAGCCAAGATCGGGGCCTTCGGGGGGCCTCCTACGAGCAGTACTTC.

This clonotype has just a few counts. The rearrangement links TRBV27 to TRBJ1-1; D is unresolved. Germline V gene data show CDR1 as MNHEY and CDR2 as SMNVEV (reference sequence). The CDR3 totals 13 residues. With 2 bases removed from V and 5 bases from J, the gap between germline ends came to 9 bases. CDR3 nucleotides: TGTGCCAGCAGTTTAAGTATTGCTACTGAAGCTTTCTTT. Translated, it gives CASSLSIATEAFF.

This clonotype was seen at least ten times. The chain recombines TRBV24-1 with TRBJ1-5, with a weak D call TRBD1 (5 bases). V shed 2 bases and J shed 9 bases, with 16 bases lying between them. Per the germline V gene, CDR1 is KGHDR and CDR2 is SFDVKD. CDR3 length: 15 amino acids. CDR3 residues: CATSDSSGPPGPQHF. CDR3 in DNA: TGTGCCACCAGTGATTCATCAGGGCCCCCGGGGCCCCAGCATTTT.

This sequence joins TRBV6-1 and TRBJ2-2; TRBD2 is a possible D gene (5 bases). CDR1 is MNHNS, CDR2 SASEGT, per germline. This CDR3 spans 14 amino acids. With 4 bases removed from V and 3 bases from J, the gap between germline ends came to 9 bases. The CDR3 nucleotides are TGTGCCAGCAGTGGGGGAGAATACACCGGGGAGCTGTTTTTT. Amino acids: CASSGGEYTGELFF.

J is TRBJ2-5 and V is TRBV3-1; D is uncertain. Trimming stripped 0 bases from V and 4 bases from J, with 12 bases between. Germline V gives CDR1 LGHDT, CDR2 YNNKEL (reference sequence). There are 15 residues in the CDR3. CDR3: CASSQEYNGGETQYF. For the CDR3, the DNA is TGTGCCAGCAGCCAAGAATACAACGGCGGAGAGACCCAGTACTTC.

The chain combines TRBV10-2 with TRBJ1-1, with D hard to call. Germline V gives CDR1 WSHSY, CDR2 SAAADI. CDR3 length: 12 residues. Between the trimmed V and J ends, which lost 3 bases and 10 bases, there was a span of 12 bases. This chain's CDR3 is CASSDQTARAFF. The CDR3 DNA sequence: TGCGCCAGCAGTGACCAGACCGCGAGAGCTTTCTTT.

This clonotype has a handful of counts. The gene calls are TRBV24-1 and TRBJ2-1; a possible D gene is TRBD2 (6 bases). V lost 5 bases and J 4 bases, leaving 11 bases between the germline ends. In germline, CDR1 is KGHDR, CDR2 SFDVKD. The CDR3 sequence is 14 residues long. The CDR3 region has the DNA TGTGCCACCAGTGGGAAGGGACTTTACAATGAGCAGTTCTTC. Amino acids: CATSGKGLYNEQFF.

Many counts were recorded for this clonotype. This chain joins TRBV11-2 and TRBJ2-2; a weak D match, TRBD1 (5 bases). CDR1 and CDR2 (germline): SGHAT, FQNNGV. The CDR3 extends over 16 amino acids. V was pared by 4 bases and J by 6 bases, with 18 bases between. CDR3 in amino acids: CASSSIQAPAPGELFF. The DNA for the CDR3 is TGTGCCAGCAGCTCGATACAGGCGCCGGCGCCCGGGGAGCTGTTTTTT.